A single sample is the source of the 10 T cell receptor beta chains below, sequenced in a study of neurological immune-mediated disorders. TCRdb redid the calling of the 5' RACE reads with MiXCR, one entry per CDR3 protein. The sample has around 78,000 distinct CDR3 sequences; roughly 15% are singletons. The sample consisted of PBMCs. These TCRs come from a woman aged 40 to 50 in good health.

This chain joins TRBV2 and TRBJ1-1; D remains unclear. Germline V lookup: CDR1 SNHLY, CDR2 FYNNEI. The CDR3 is 11 amino acids. Trimming cost V 9 bases and J 5 bases, with 10 bases left between them. CDR3 amino acids: CASLFGTEAFF. CDR3 sequence (DNA): TGTGCCAGTCTCTTTGGAACTGAAGCTTTCTTT.

This clonotype was observed many times. This chain joins TRBV20-1 and TRBJ1-1; D unresolved. This CDR3 is 13 amino acids long. Per the germline V gene, CDR1 is DFQATT and CDR2 is SNEGSKA (reference sequence). V lost 3 bases and J 0 bases, leaving 8 bases between the germline ends. CDR3 residues: CSASTAMNTEAFF. The CDR3, as DNA: TGCAGTGCTAGTACAGCCATGAACACTGAAGCTTTCTTT.

This clonotype has ten or more counts. The gene calls are TRBV15 and TRBJ1-2; no clear D gene. CDR3 size: 15 residues. Germline loops: CDR1 LNHNV, CDR2 YYDKDF (reference sequence). V was clipped by 0 bases and J by 1 base, with 9 bases between them. CDR3 in amino acids: CATSRDKGFNYGYTF. The DNA of the CDR3 is TGTGCCACCAGCAGAGATAAGGGATTTAACTATGGCTACACCTTC.

Only a few counts were recorded for this clonotype. The chain couples TRBV5-6 to TRBJ2-5; 12 nucleotides match TRBD2. Germline CDR1 reads SGHDT; CDR2 reads YYEEEE. There are 17 residues in the CDR3. V was pared by 2 bases and J by 0 bases, with 5 bases of the junction left unmatched. CDR3 in amino acids: CASSLLAGGRYQETQYF. Written as DNA, the CDR3 is TGTGCCAGCAGCTTACTAGCGGGGGGTCGCTACCAAGAGACCCAGTACTTC.

This clonotype came up a few times. V gene TRBV6-1 combines with J gene TRBJ2-7; TRBD2 might be the D (5 bases). Trimming stripped 5 bases from V and 5 bases from J, with 16 bases between. The CDR3 contains 14 residues. Germline V lookup: CDR1 MNHNS, CDR2 SASEGT. CDR3 sequence: CASSPQPTSNEQYF. The DNA of the CDR3 is TGTGCCAGCAGTCCTCAACCTACTAGTAACGAGCAGTACTTC.

This clonotype came up many times. The V call is TRBV20-1, the J call TRBJ2-5; a possible D gene is TRBD1 (6 bases). This CDR3 is 11 amino acids long. CDR1 is DFQATT and CDR2 is SNEGSKA in the germline V gene (reference sequence). This CDR3 reads CSGQTQETQYF. CDR3 DNA sequence: TGCAGCGGACAGACGCAAGAGACCCAGTACTTC.

This clonotype was counted many times. The V and J genes are TRBV20-1 and TRBJ2-7, with a tentative D call TRBD1 (6 bases). Germline lookup yields CDR1 DFQATT and CDR2 SNEGSKA (reference sequence). The V end lost 7 bases, the J end lost 0 bases, and 13 bases lay between the germline ends. The CDR3 runs to 13 residues. The CDR3 region is CSVTTGSSYEQYF. CDR3 bases: TGCAGTGTCACGACAGGCTCCTCCTACGAGCAGTACTTC.

The chain is built from TRBV7-2 and TRBJ1-6, with TRBD1 matching 7 bases. The CDR3 is 14 amino acids. V trimming: 4 bases; J trimming: 9 bases; junction bases outside the gene matches: 6. CDR1 and CDR2 (germline): SGHTA, FQGNSA. Here the CDR3 reads CASSSRTGGSPLHF. Written as DNA, the CDR3 is TGTGCCAGCAGCTCTAGGACAGGAGGTTCACCCCTCCACTTT.

This clonotype was observed at least ten times. The chain joins TRBV4-2 to TRBJ1-1, with no clear D. This CDR3 comprises 13 residues. The germline V gene has CDR1 LGHNA and CDR2 YNFKEQ. V was trimmed by 2 bases and J by 1 base, leaving 5 bases between them. The CDR3 bases are TGTGCCAGCAGCCAATCAACGAACACTGAAGCTTTCTTT. It encodes CASSQSTNTEAFF.

V gene TRBV7-9 combines with J gene TRBJ2-2; no reliable D call. This CDR3 contains 12 residues. V shed 4 bases and J shed 5 bases, with 5 bases lying between them. Germline CDR1 SEHNR, CDR2 FQNEAQ (reference sequence). CDR3 in amino acids: CASSSETGELFF. The DNA of the CDR3 is TGTGCCAGCAGCTCGGAAACCGGGGAGCTGTTTTTT.